Below are 15 T cell receptor beta chains sequenced from a single sample in a study of cytomegalovirus exposure and HLA in healthy donors. This PCR relied on a set of 60 Vbeta primers and 13 Jbeta primers. TCRdb's table, derived via immunoSEQ multiplex PCR, lists solely in-frame clones and lacks some. The sample contains 170,000 or so clones, roughly 86% of which appear only once. The source material was PBMCs. These receptors were collected from a girl aged 5 to 17 in good health and CMV-seropositive.

This chain joins TRBV6-5 and TRBJ2-1; no clear D gene. CDR1 and CDR2 from the germline V gene are MNHEY and SVGAGI. The CDR3 covers 13 residues. The V end was cut by 7 bases, the J end by 0 bases, with 7 bases between. In DNA, the CDR3 is TGTGCCAGCATGAGGAACTCCTACAATGAGCAGTTCTTC. Its translation: CASMRNSYNEQFF.

The V call is TRBV18, the J call TRBJ1-2; 8 bases line up with TRBD1. Germline CDR1 is KGHSH and CDR2 is LQKENI. The CDR3 has 14 residues. V lost 8 bases to trimming and J lost 5 bases; unmatched junction nucleotides: 10. The CDR3, as DNA: TGTGCCAGCACATCGGACAGGGTTAATTATGGCTACACCTTC. Translated, it gives CASTSDRVNYGYTF.

The chain carries TRBV2 and TRBJ1-5; D is undetermined. The germline CDR1 and CDR2 sequences are SNHLY and FYNNEI. There are 16 residues in the CDR3. With 6 bases removed from V and 1 base from J, the gap between germline ends came to 16 bases. The CDR3 coding sequence is TGTGCCAGCAGGGCACATCCGATTTTGAGCAATCAGCCCCAGCATTTT. As protein: CASRAHPILSNQPQHF.

In this sample, this clone turned up a few times. V is TRBV5-1 and J is TRBJ1-1; D not resolved. Germline loops: CDR1 SGHRS, CDR2 YFSETQ. V was shortened by 4 bases and J by 0 bases, with 7 bases between the two germline ends. The CDR3 has 13 residues. The CDR3: CASSAALNTEAFF. CDR3 DNA sequence: TGCGCCAGCAGCGCGGCATTGAACACTGAAGCTTTCTTT.

This clone was observed a handful of times. This chain uses TRBV4-2 with TRBJ2-5, with D perhaps matching TRBD2 (5 bases). The J call may be faulty, since TRBJ2-7 better matches the DNA end. Germline CDR1 and CDR2: LGHNA and YNFKEQ. This CDR3 region has 15 residues. The CDR3 sequence: CASSQEEGRYYEQYF. DNA for the CDR3: TGTGCCAGCAGCCAAGAAGAGGGCCGTTACTACGAGCAGTACTTC.

The genes are TRBV5-1 and TRBJ2-7, with 7 nucleotides matching TRBD1. V dropped 7 bases and J dropped 7; count of bases not matched to a gene: 14. This CDR3 has 14 residues. The germline V gene encodes CDR1 SGHRS and CDR2 YFSETQ. The DNA of the CDR3 is TGCGCCAGCCGATCCTCGGGACAGAACAGGGAGCAGTACTTC. As protein: CASRSSGQNREQYF.

The chain recombines TRBV19 with TRBJ1-5; unclear D gene. The germline gives CDR1 LNHDA, CDR2 SQIVND (reference sequence). The CDR3 extends over 15 amino acids. V gave up 5 bases and J gave up 0 bases, with 11 bases separating them. The CDR3: CASSPLEYSNQPQHF. The CDR3 DNA sequence: TGTGCCAGTAGTCCCCTCGAGTATAGCAATCAGCCCCAGCATTTT.

This chain joins TRBV11-2 and TRBJ1-2; TRBD1 aligns across 8 bases. V gave up 5 bases and J gave up 2 bases; unmatched junction bases: 10. There are 16 residues in the CDR3. The germline CDR1 and CDR2 sequences are SGHAT and FQNNGV. The CDR3 DNA is TGTGCCAGCAGCGAAATAAAGAGGGACAGGAACTATGGCTACACCTTC. It translates to CASSEIKRDRNYGYTF.

The chain recombines TRBV30 with TRBJ1-5, with D possibly TRBD1 on 6 matching bases. CDR3 size: 15 residues. Deletions cut 4 bases from V and 2 bases from J, with 15 bases between. Germline assignment: CDR1 GTSNPN and CDR2 SVGIG (reference sequence). CDR3 amino acids: CAWTWGGSGNQPQHF. The CDR3 DNA sequence: TGTGCCTGGACCTGGGGGGGCTCTGGCAATCAGCCCCAGCATTTT.

The rearrangement links TRBV9 to TRBJ1-3, with 8 bases lining up with TRBD1. J was trimmed by 8 bases and V by 3 bases; bases with no gene match: 10. CDR1 and CDR2 (germline): SGDLS, YYNGEE. The CDR3 spans 15 residues. CDR3 residues: CASSATGTGGDTIYF. CDR3 nucleotides: TGTGCCAGCAGCGCCACCGGGACAGGAGGAGACACCATATATTTT.

V gene TRBV7-3 combines with J gene TRBJ1-2; possible D gene TRBD1, 5 bases. The germline V and J ends were trimmed by 5 bases and 5 bases, with 18 bases remaining between them. The CDR3 runs to 15 residues. Germline V gene lookup returns CDR1 SGHTA and CDR2 FQGTGA. As DNA, the CDR3 is TGTGCCAGCAGCCCTGGAGGGAGGGAGGGGTATGGCTACACCTTC. Its translation is CASSPGGREGYGYTF.

This clone showed up just a few times. The chain uses TRBV19 and TRBJ2-7, with TRBD2 matching over 8 bases. Unmatched junction bases numbered 15, after V lost 5 bases and J lost 0 bases. The germline V gene has CDR1 LNHDA and CDR2 SQIVND (reference sequence). The CDR3 is 18 amino acids. The CDR3 is CASSSPGEAGDHSYEQYF. The CDR3 DNA is TGTGCCAGTAGTTCCCCGGGAGAAGCGGGGGACCACTCCTACGAGCAGTACTTC. The entire variable domain, with the rest obtained from reference TRBV19 and TRBJ2-7, is as follows: DGGITQSPKYLFRKEGQNVTLSCEQNLNHDAMYWYRQDPGQGLRLIYYSQIVNDFQKGDIAEGYSVSREKKESFPLTVTSAQKNPTAFYLCASSSPGEAGDHSYEQYFGPGTRLTVT.

This chain connects TRBV6-5 to TRBJ2-1, with D tentatively TRBD1 (5 bases). The length of the CDR3 is 13 residues. V was clipped by 2 bases and J by 7 bases, with 9 bases between them. CDR1 and CDR2 from the germline V gene are MNHEY and SVGAGI. The CDR3: CASSYARENEQFF. For the CDR3, the DNA is TGTGCCAGCAGTTACGCCAGGGAAAATGAGCAGTTCTTC.

This clone was picked up one time. The chain uses TRBV7-9 and TRBJ1-6; weak D call: TRBD1 (5 bases). V lost 0 bases and J 10 bases, leaving 19 bases between the germline ends. Germline assignment: CDR1 SEHNR and CDR2 FQNEAQ (reference sequence). The CDR3 runs to 17 residues. CDR3 amino acids: CASSLAPQAPWGSPLHF. The DNA for the CDR3 is TGTGCCAGCAGCTTAGCACCACAGGCCCCATGGGGATCACCCCTCCACTTT.

This clone was detected a few times. This chain uses TRBV4-1 with TRBJ2-3; 10 nucleotides line up with TRBD2. The CDR3 runs to 17 residues. J was trimmed by 3 bases and V by 0 bases; bases with no gene match: 6. Germline CDR1 and CDR2: MGHRA and YSYEKL. The CDR3 bases are TGCGCCAGCAGCCAAGAGGAACCAGCGGGGGGGACAGATACGCAGTATTTT. This encodes CASSQEEPAGGTDTQYF.